This TCR beta chain stems from a study of blood T cell repertoires in COVID-19. For the study at large: From the United States, Italy and Spain came samples of acute and convalescent COVID-19. In each case, the material was cDNA or gDNA derived from T cells, B-cell-depleted T cells, or PBMCs.

Germline loops: CDR1 LGHDT, CDR2 YNNKEL (reference sequence). This CDR3 has 16 amino acids. The V end was cut by 1 base, the J end by 0 bases, with 11 bases between. The authors' processing: Nucleated cell number was recorded as an estimate derived from reference gene primer amplification. Data came from immunoSEQ multiplex PCR; TCRdb stores just in-frame clones and leaves some out. That table gives V, J and clone size, and the DNA gave D and trimming. Here the sample spans about 160,000 clones, 80% being singletons. The sequencing input was PBMCs or T cells enriched from blood (not recorded which). This sequence was found in an older woman who had recovered from COVID-19. The rearrangement joins TRBV3-1 (or the pseudogene TRBV3-2) to TRBJ2-3, with D tentatively TRBD2 (5 bases). The CDR3 DNA is TGTGCCAGCAGCCAAGGGGCCGGGATCAGCACAGATACGCAGTATTTT. Translation: CASSQGAGISTDTQYF.